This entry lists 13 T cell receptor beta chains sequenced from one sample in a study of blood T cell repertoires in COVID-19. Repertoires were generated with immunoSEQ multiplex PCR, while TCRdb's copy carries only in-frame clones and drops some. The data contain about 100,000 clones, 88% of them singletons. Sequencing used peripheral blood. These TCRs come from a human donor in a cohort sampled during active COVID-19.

The chain's CDR3 is CATSRDDGVTYEQYF. DNA of the CDR3: TGTGCCACCAGCAGAGATGACGGGGTTACCTACGAGCAGTACTTC. The chain carries TRBV15 and TRBJ2-7, with D perhaps TRBD2 (5 bases). In germline, CDR1 is LNHNV, CDR2 YYDKDF (reference sequence). The CDR3 is made up of 15 amino acids. Deletions cut 0 bases from V and 2 bases from J, with 11 bases between.

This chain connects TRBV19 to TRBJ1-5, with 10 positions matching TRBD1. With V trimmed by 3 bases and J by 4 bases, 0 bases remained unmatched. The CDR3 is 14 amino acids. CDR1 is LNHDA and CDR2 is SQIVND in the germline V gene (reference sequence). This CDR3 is CASSMDRGNQPQHF. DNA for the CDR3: TGTGCCAGTAGTATGGACAGGGGGAATCAGCCCCAGCATTTT.

For the CDR3, the DNA is TGTGCCAGCAGTTACCTAGCGGGAGGGGAAGAGACCCAGTACTTC. This encodes CASSYLAGGEETQYF. This chain connects TRBV6-6 to TRBJ2-5, with 12 bases that match TRBD2. Germline V gene sequence: CDR1 MNHNY, CDR2 SVGAGI (reference sequence). CDR3 size: 15 residues. V was pared by 2 bases and J by 3 bases, with 1 base of the junction left unmatched.

The CDR3 DNA is TGCGCCAGCAGCTCGCCAGGTACACTGGAGACCCAGTACTTC. Amino acid sequence: CASSSPGTLETQYF. V and J are TRBV4-1 and TRBJ2-5, with D hard to call. Germline V gene sequence: CDR1 MGHRA, CDR2 YSYEKL. The CDR3 covers 14 residues. V lost 5 bases to trimming and J lost 5 bases, with 15 bases between them.

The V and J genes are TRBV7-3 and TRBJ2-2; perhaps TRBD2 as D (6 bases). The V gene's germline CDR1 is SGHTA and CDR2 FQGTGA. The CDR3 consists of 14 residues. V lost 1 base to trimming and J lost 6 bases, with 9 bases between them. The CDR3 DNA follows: TGTGCCAGCAGCTTAAGCGGGGTATCCGGGGAGCTGTTTTTT. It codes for CASSLSGVSGELFF. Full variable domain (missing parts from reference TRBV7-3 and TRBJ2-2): GAGVSQTPSNKVTEKGKYVELRCDPISGHTALYWYRQSLGQGPEFLIYFQGTGAADDSGLPNDRFFAVRPEGSVSTLKIQRTERGDSAVYLCASSLSGVSGELFFGEGSRLTVL.

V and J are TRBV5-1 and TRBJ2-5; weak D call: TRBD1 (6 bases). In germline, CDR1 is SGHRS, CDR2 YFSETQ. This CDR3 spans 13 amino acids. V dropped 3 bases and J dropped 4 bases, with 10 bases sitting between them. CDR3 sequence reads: CASSSRGGETQYF. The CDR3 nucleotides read TGCGCCAGCAGCTCCAGGGGTGGAGAGACCCAGTACTTC.

The CDR3 nucleotides are TGTGCCAGCAGTGCTGGACTAGCGGGGTACGAGCAGTACTTC. It specifies CASSAGLAGYEQYF. This chain connects TRBV25-1 to TRBJ2-7, with TRBD2 matching 12 bases. Germline CDR1 MGHDK, CDR2 SYGVNS. V dropped 4 bases and J dropped 4; count of bases not matched to a gene: 2. The CDR3 covers 14 residues.

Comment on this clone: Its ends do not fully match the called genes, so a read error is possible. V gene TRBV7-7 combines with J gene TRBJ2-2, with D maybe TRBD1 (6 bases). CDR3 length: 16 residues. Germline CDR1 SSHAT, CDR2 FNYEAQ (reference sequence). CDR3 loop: CASSLQQGPNTGELFF. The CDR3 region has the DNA TGTGCTAGCAGCCTCCAACAGGGACCCAACACCGGGGAGCTGTTTTTT.

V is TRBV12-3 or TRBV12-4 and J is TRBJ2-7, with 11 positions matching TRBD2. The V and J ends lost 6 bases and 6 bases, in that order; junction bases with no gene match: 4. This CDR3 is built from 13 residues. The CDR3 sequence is CASRIGLAGEQYF. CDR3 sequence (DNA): TGTGCCAGCAGAATAGGACTAGCGGGCGAGCAGTACTTC.

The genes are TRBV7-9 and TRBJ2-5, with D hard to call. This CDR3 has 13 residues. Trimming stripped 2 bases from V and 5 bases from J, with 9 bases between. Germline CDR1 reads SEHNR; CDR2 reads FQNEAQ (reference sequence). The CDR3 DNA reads TGTGCCAGCAGCTTACTAGTGCCGGAGACCCAGTACTTC. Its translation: CASSLLVPETQYF.

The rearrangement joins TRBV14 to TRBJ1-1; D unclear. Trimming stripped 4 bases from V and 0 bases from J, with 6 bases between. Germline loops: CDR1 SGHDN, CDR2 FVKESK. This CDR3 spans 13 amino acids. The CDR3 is CASSRVLNTEAFF. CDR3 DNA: TGTGCCAGCAGCCGAGTATTGAACACTGAAGCTTTCTTT.

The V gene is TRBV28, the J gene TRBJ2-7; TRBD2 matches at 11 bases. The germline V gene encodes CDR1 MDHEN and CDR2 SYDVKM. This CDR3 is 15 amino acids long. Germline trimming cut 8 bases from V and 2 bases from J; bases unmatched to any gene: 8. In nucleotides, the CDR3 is TGTGCCAGCCAGCTACTAGCGGGAGAACCCTACGAGCAGTACTTC. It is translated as CASQLLAGEPYEQYF.

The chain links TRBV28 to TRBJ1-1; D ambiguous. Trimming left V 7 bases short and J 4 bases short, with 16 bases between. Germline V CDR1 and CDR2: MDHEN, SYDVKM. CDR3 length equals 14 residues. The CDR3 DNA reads TGTGCCAGCAAGACCCCATATCGGAGCACTGAAGCTTTCTTT. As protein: CASKTPYRSTEAFF.